Given below is one T cell receptor (beta chain) in context. Patients were ruled out by autoimmune disease history or systemic immunosuppression. The sample is drawn from a study of OX40 agonist ivuxolimab in advanced cancers. Study details: Ivuxolimab, an antibody acting as an agonist of OX40 (CD134), was used to treat patients. Three patients showed partial responses: one hepatocellular carcinoma and two cutaneous melanoma cases.

The germline gives CDR1 SGHTA, CDR2 FQGTGA. V was pared by 1 base and J by 4 bases, with 11 bases between. The CDR3 spans 15 residues. Measured with immunoSEQ multiplex PCR; TCRdb has only the in-frame clones, and not every one. Of roughly 76,000 clones in the sample, approximately 90% were seen once. The material sequenced was CD4+ or CD8+ T cells sorted from blood, taken in a trial of the OX40 agonist ivuxolimab. The source is an adult with an advanced solid tumor such as melanoma, head and neck, liver or kidney cancer. The gene calls are TRBV7-3 and TRBJ2-1, with D uncertain. For the CDR3, the DNA is TGTGCCAGCAGCTTAAGGGGATTTGGGTACAATGAGCAGTTCTTC. Translation: CASSLRGFGYNEQFF.